A single sample is the source of the 3 T cell receptor beta chains below, sequenced in a study of monozygotic twins with inflammatory bowel disease. TCRdb re-called the 5' RACE reads and shows each CDR3 protein once, DNA omitted. The sample totals about 160,000 distinct CDR3 sequences. The sequencing input was blood. Receptors were obtained from a human donor with ulcerative colitis or Crohn's disease, or a healthy co-twin of an affected twin (not recorded which).

This chain joins TRBV20-1 and TRBJ2-7. The CDR3 sequence is 13 residues long. Per germline, CDR1 DFQATT and CDR2 SNEGSKA (reference sequence). CDR3 protein: CSASPGSSYEQYF.

This sequence joins TRBV5-1 and TRBJ2-4; with no DNA, the TCRdb D assignment of TRBD1 cannot be verified. The CDR3 has 14 amino acids. From germline, CDR1 is SGHRS and CDR2 YFSETQ. CDR3: CASSLGDRADIQYF.

The chain couples TRBV13 to TRBJ2-7; the TCRdb D gene call, TRBD1, has no DNA to confirm it. This CDR3 contains 14 residues. CDR1 and CDR2 from the germline V gene are PRHDT and FYEKMQ (reference sequence). CDR3 protein: CASSLARGPYEQYF.